This T cell receptor (beta chain) was captured by sequencing in a study of cytomegalovirus exposure and HLA in healthy donors (dated by TCRdb to between 2016 and 2019). About the full investigation: According to an earlier analysis of 587 of the donors, some 180 million T cells yielded 117 million unique TCR beta sequences and less than 300 Gb of sequence data. About 330 gigabases of sequencing data and around 85 million unique TCR sequences made up an early release that covered fewer than 650 HLA-typed donors. Among the roughly 400 genotyped donors, approximately 81% belonged to the genetic ancestry cluster associated with self-reported Caucasian donors. The aim of the study was to test whether cataloging public T cell receptors could identify signatures of past pathogen exposure. Using immunosequencing, the study profiled T cell repertoires from fewer than 700 subjects and related those repertoires to cytomegalovirus serostatus. Along with the roughly 710-subject first cohort, a separate validation cohort of 120 different subjects was used. High-throughput TCR immunosequencing, statistical association of individual TCRs with disease status, and machine learning were combined to predict cytomegalovirus infection status. To study patterns of TCR occurrence, a later analysis re-analyzed previously published TCR beta repertoires from 666 donors and added high-resolution HLA genotyping. Rather than drawing on any new phenotypic data, the later analysis identified candidate immune exposures from TCR beta sequences and the way those sequences occurred across donors. To decide whether each TCR beta V gene segment behaved as functional or pseudogenic, an earlier analysis of 587 of the donors relied on high-throughput TCR beta sequencing. Donor age, sex, ethnicity and CMV serostatus were collected together with the repertoire data. In a later genetic analysis, genome-wide SNP genotypes for about 60% of the 666 donors were used, and that subset was treated as a discovery cohort. All discovery cohort repertoires had been generated using a single sequencing platform. HLA typing included class I and class II loci at four-digit resolution. Typing coverage differed by locus: A, B, C, DRB1 and DQB1 were typed in about 629-630 donors, DQA1 in 500 to 550, DPA1 in 600 to 610, and DPB1 in 400 to 480. Because of strong linkage in the cohort, roughly five DR-DQ haplotypes were treated as single units for association and clustering. On average, 235,054 unique TCR beta nucleotide sequences were sequenced per donor among some 420 genotyped donors of the cohort, with about 19% of those sequences being non-productive. What the study reported, not specific to this receptor: Cytomegalovirus status was reported to be diagnosed by the classifier with high specificity and sensitivity in both the original and validation cohorts. A further reported finding was that TCR beta sequences accurately predicted the HLA-A and HLA-B alleles for most subjects in the first cohort. According to a later analysis, most CMV-associated TCR beta chains appeared to be HLA-restricted, and the HLA associations seemed to be driven largely by CMV exposure. In the study, some 160 TCR beta chains were listed as associated with cytomegalovirus. While some public TCRs were present in many individuals, most TCR sequences turned up only very rarely across donors. An association between a missense DCLRE1C variant and V-gene and J-gene trimming of TCR beta chains was found in a later genetic analysis and replicated in an independent cohort. The cohort was sequenced for TCR beta chains only, and without alpha or paired-chain data the features that could be detected were limited. Correlated functional status among segregating V segments might be attributable to linkage disequilibrium, but an unknown experimental factor could not be ruled out. For the cohort, immune exposure information was limited to CMV serostatus. In a later analysis, TCR association rates were found to vary across HLA loci, with the most associated TCRs seen for DRB1 alleles and the fewest for HLA-C alleles. A later analysis associated about 16,000 TCR beta sequences with specific HLA alleles at a false discovery rate of 0.05. Because counts were too low, about 15 rarely observed V segments, including chromosome 9 orphons, were left out of the earlier analysis of about 620 of the donors. The sequencing pipeline was judged likely to have produced a cluster of highly shared sequence variants as a technical artifact. In a later analysis, HLA-associated TCR beta chains showed more clonal expansion and lower generation probabilities than non-associated chains that were equally common. According to a later genetic analysis, donors in an Asian-associated ancestry cluster had fewer N-insertions in productive TCRs than the approximately 700-donor mean. A later analysis reported that several top co-occurrence clusters appeared linked to parvovirus B19, influenza, CMV and Epstein-Barr virus. In an earlier analysis of 587 of the donors, most TCR beta V segments were observed in productive rearrangements about 90% or about 30% of the time, broadly matching IMGT annotations. A few of the identified cytomegalovirus-associated TCR beta chains were confirmed in vitro to be specific for cytomegalovirus antigens. Assigning TCR associations to individual alleles was difficult when HLA alleles, especially DR and DQ, strongly co-occurred. Presence/absence analyses assumed roughly uniform sequencing depth across donors, an assumption that may not hold. Because some donors lacked HLA typing at each locus, the association tests relied only on the typed subset. Some IMGT-functional V segments, including TRBV6-2 and TRBV6-3, could not be told apart with the 87-base-pair reads, so those segments were excluded. According to the authors, the approach could potentially be generalized to other disease states and immunological phenotypes.

A note on this clone: Its antigen is currently not known.

The cohort consisted of approximately 690 healthy bone marrow donors. At the time of sampling, all cohort members were nominally healthy, though unrecorded immune exposures were likely present. The donor was CMV seropositive and was included in the group of some 290 seropositive cohort members. Every donor gave a peripheral blood sample, and the peripheral blood mononuclear cells from that sample were used for TCR beta sequencing. The Qiagen DNeasy Blood Extraction Kit was used to extract genomic DNA from the blood cell samples. Receptors were amplified or captured by the immunoSEQ multiplex PCR assay. For the multiplex PCR, a mixture combining 60 forward primers for TCR Vbeta segments and 13 reverse primers for TCR Jbeta segments was used. The CDR3 region of rearranged TCR beta genes was amplified from genomic DNA by a multiplex PCR assay. On the Illumina HiSeq System, the amplified TCR beta libraries were sequenced as 87-base-pair reads. The authors processed their data as follows. A later analysis tallied 70 million to 100 million unique TCR beta chains across the 666 repertoires, and around 12 million of those chains were shared by two or more donors. A nearest-neighbor algorithm error-corrected the raw reads and collapsed the reads into unique sequences, merging closely related sequences to remove PCR and sequencing errors. V, D and J gene segments were assigned by aligning CDR3 sequences to IMGT reference sequences. For a sequence to be retained, at least a six-nucleotide match to both a V gene segment and a J gene segment was required. Rearrangements were classified as productive when the CDR3 lacked stop codons and remained in frame with V and J, and all other rearrangements were classified as non-productive. Following IMGT convention, CDR3 was defined as the stretch from the second conserved V-encoded cysteine up to the conserved J-encoded phenylalanine. Sequences without an unambiguous match to a single V gene segment were excluded from the earlier analysis of 587 of the donors. An earlier analysis of over 450 of the donors classified V segments as functional when productive rearrangements were above 56.7% and as segregating when the standard deviation between donors was above 5%. To diagnose cytomegalovirus status from the catalog of TCR beta chain sequences, a statistical classification framework was built. In a later analysis, V and J genes were assigned by comparing TCR nucleotide sequences against IMGT/GENE-DB human TR gene sequences. The TCRdist pipeline was used in a later analysis to assign CDR3 sequences and most-parsimonious VDJ recombination scenarios. A later analysis defined each TCR beta chain by its CDR3 amino acid sequence plus V-gene family, and excluded reads lacking a unique V-gene family. A later analysis removed several hundred highly shared, low-generation-probability nucleotide sequences to deal with suspected cross-contamination and a sequencing artifact. In a later analysis, a clonal expansion index for each public chain was calculated from normalized within-repertoire ranks of inferred template counts. A later analysis computed generation probabilities with a VDJ recombination model fitted to out-of-frame rearrangements, and checked the results against IGoR. In a later analysis, hypergeometric tests were used to score TCR-TCR, TCR-HLA and TCR-CMV co-occurrence, with a repertoire-size bias correction applied to TCR pairs. To estimate false discovery rates, a later analysis permuted the HLA or CMV assignments 20 times. In a later analysis, co-occurring TCRs were grouped with DBSCAN, and TCRdist sequence similarity was added when clustering was performed within HLA-allele-positive subsets. Co-occurrence clustering excluded repertoires with fewer than 30,000 or more than 120,000 public chains, plus five with anomalous nucleotide sharing. In TCRdb, the immuneACCESS table is reduced to in-frame sequences with V and J assigned. These tables do not hold every clone; where another copy was compared, an unresolved V gene accounts for under half, and the others remain unexplained. V and J calls and clone size follow that table, whereas D and trimming were derived from the DNA. The sample has fewer than 250,000 clones on record. Around 0.95% of the sample rests with the top ten.

For CDR1 and CDR2, the germline V gene lists KGHSH and LQKENI. The CDR3 starts with the cysteine, ends with the phenylalanine, and has 13 residues. The read is trimmed to its CDR3 DNA, 39 bases read in frame from base 1. V is cut by 2 bases and J by 3 bases, and the space between the germline ends is 7 bases. Sequencing used PBMCs. Recombination connected TRBV18 to TRBJ2-5; the D gene is perhaps TRBD1, on 5 matching bases. The source is a woman younger than 45 in good health and CMV-seropositive. CDR3 loop: CASSPGAEETQYF. The base sequence is TGTGCCAGCTCACCAGGGGCGGAAGAGACCCAGTACTTC.